These 15 T cell receptor beta chains were all obtained from the same sample, sequenced in a study of Graves' ophthalmopathy and Graves' hyperthyroidism. TCR beta CDR3 amplification used RNA transcripts. In the first round, RT-PCR was carried out with HTBI primers, and a multiplex PCR formed the second round. TCRdb reprocessed the multiplex PCR reads with MiXCR, giving one entry per CDR3 protein. The sample records under 400,000 distinct CDR3 sequences, roughly 17% being singletons. Sequencing used peripheral blood. The receptor source for this set is an adult man with Graves' ophthalmopathy.

At least ten counts were recorded for this clonotype. The genes are TRBV7-2 and TRBJ1-2; 11 bases map to TRBD1. The CDR3 is 14 amino acids. The germline V gene encodes CDR1 SGHTA and CDR2 FQGNSA. Trimming at V came to 3 bases and at J to 7 bases, leaving 4 bases not matched to a gene. The CDR3 loop reads CASSLDRGHSGYTF. CDR3 coding DNA: TGTGCCAGCAGCTTGGACAGGGGGCATAGTGGCTACACCTTC.

This rearrangement joins TRBV9 to TRBJ2-5; D remains unclear. V was pared by 4 bases and J by 2 bases, with 15 bases between. Germline CDR1 and CDR2: SGDLS and YYNGEE. The CDR3 loop spans 15 amino acids. The CDR3 bases are TGTGCCAGCAGCCCCCCCCGGCTGGGACAAGAGACCCAGTACTTC. Amino acids: CASSPPRLGQETQYF.

This clonotype was recorded many times. The V and J genes are TRBV7-2 and TRBJ2-5; perhaps TRBD2 as D (5 bases). The CDR3 sequence is 15 residues long. CDR1 and CDR2 (germline): SGHTA, FQGNSA. V was trimmed by 0 bases and J by 4 bases, leaving 12 bases between them. The CDR3 spells CASSLAGVRVETQYF. The CDR3 region has the DNA TGTGCCAGCAGCTTAGCCGGGGTTCGCGTAGAGACCCAGTACTTC.

This clonotype appeared many times. The V and J genes are TRBV20-1 and TRBJ2-7; D unclear. With 3 bases removed from V and 4 bases from J, the gap between germline ends came to 10 bases. In germline, CDR1 is DFQATT, CDR2 SNEGSKA (reference sequence). The CDR3 contains 12 residues. CDR3 bases: TGCAGTGCTAGTCGCGATATTTACGAGCAGTACTTC. This encodes CSASRDIYEQYF.

V gene TRBV6-1 combines with J gene TRBJ2-7, with 7 bases lining up with TRBD2. The CDR3 length is 15 residues. Trimming took 5 bases from V and 5 from J; bases not matched to a gene: 12. The germline V gene encodes CDR1 MNHNS and CDR2 SASEGT. The CDR3 DNA reads TGTGCCAGCAGTCCTCTGGAGGGAGGGCCTCACGAGCAGTACTTC. This encodes CASSPLEGGPHEQYF.

This clonotype occurred many times. The V and J genes are TRBV2 and TRBJ1-1; 9 positions agree with TRBD1. The germline V gene encodes CDR1 SNHLY and CDR2 FYNNEI. This CDR3 is 15 amino acids long. J was trimmed by 1 base and V by 7 bases; bases with no gene match: 7. The CDR3, as DNA: TGTGCCAGCAAGTTTCGGACAGGGGAGAACACTGAAGCTTTCTTT. Protein: CASKFRTGENTEAFF.

V is TRBV9 and J is TRBJ2-2; D is unclear. Germline loops: CDR1 SGDLS, CDR2 YYNGEE. The V gene lost 0 bases and the J gene lost 5 bases, with 8 bases spanning the gap. This CDR3 region has 14 residues. CDR3 protein: CASSVGQGTGELFF. CDR3 nucleotides: TGTGCCAGCAGCGTAGGACAAGGGACCGGGGAGCTGTTTTTT.

This clonotype was seen ten or more times. The chain joins TRBV24-1 to TRBJ2-7; D gene uncertain. The germline gives CDR1 KGHDR, CDR2 SFDVKD. The CDR3 extends over 15 amino acids. V lost 10 bases and J lost 3, with 21 bases in between. CDR3 sequence reads: CATKEGGRNHYEQYF. The CDR3, as DNA: TGTGCCACAAAGGAAGGTGGGCGGAACCACTACGAGCAGTACTTC.

Points on this clonotype: A much more abundant neighbour one base away suggests this may be a read error. The V gene is TRBV9, the J gene TRBJ2-3; 8 bases fit TRBD2. This CDR3 contains 16 residues. Trimming at V came to 4 bases and at J to 5 bases, leaving 12 bases not matched to a gene. In germline, CDR1 is SGDLS, CDR2 YYNGEE. CDR3: CASSLGLEGALDTQYF. The DNA for the CDR3 is TGTGCCAGCAGCCTGGGACTAGAGGGAGCTTTAGATACGCAGTATTTT.

This clonotype was seen many times. The V and J genes are TRBV27 and TRBJ1-1; the match to TRBD1 covers 8 bases. The germline V gene encodes CDR1 MNHEY and CDR2 SMNVEV (reference sequence). Losses at the gene ends were 4 bases for V and 5 bases for J; bases not matched to a gene: 12. The CDR3 length is 16 residues. The DNA of the CDR3 is TGTGCCAGCAGTTCTTGGGGCAGGGGGCGTAGAACTGAAGCTTTCTTT. Its protein product is CASSSWGRGRRTEAFF.

Details on this clonotype: Possible read error: a much larger clone is one base away. V usage is TRBV19 and J usage is TRBJ2-5; D not resolved. CDR3 length equals 15 residues. Germline V gene lookup returns CDR1 LNHDA and CDR2 SQIVND (reference sequence). The DNA for the CDR3 is TGTGCCAGTACCCCCTGGCAGTATACCCAAGAGACCCTGTACTTC. It codes for CASTPWQYTQETLYF.

There are many counts of this clonotype. This rearrangement joins TRBV29-1 to TRBJ2-5; D is perhaps TRBD2 (5 bases). V dropped 8 bases and J dropped 7 bases, with 20 bases sitting between them. The CDR3 runs to 13 residues. In germline, CDR1 is SQVTM, CDR2 ANQGSEA. CDR3 bases: TGCAGCACCTGGACCGGGGAGAGAGGGACCCAGTACTTC. The encoded protein is CSTWTGERGTQYF. Supplemented by reference TRBV29-1 and TRBJ2-5, the full variable domain reads SAVISQKPSRDICQRGTSLTIQCQVDSQVTMMFWYRQQPGQSLTLIATANQGSEATYESGFVIDKFPISRPNLTFSTLTVSNMSPEDSSIYLCSTWTGERGTQYFGPGTRLLVL.

This clonotype was seen many times. The genes are TRBV28 and TRBJ1-5; D not resolved. Trimming pared 7 bases from V and 5 bases from J, leaving 15 bases between. CDR1 MDHEN and CDR2 SYDVKM come from the germline V gene. The CDR3 covers 14 residues. The CDR3 DNA follows: TGTGCCAGCAACCCCGGGCAGGTATATCAGCCCCAGCATTTT. Translation: CASNPGQVYQPQHF.

This clonotype was seen at least ten times. The chain couples TRBV6-5 to TRBJ1-6; 7 bases map to TRBD1. The CDR3 has 15 residues. V was pared by 6 bases and J by 6 bases, with 8 bases of the junction left unmatched. Germline CDR1 and CDR2: MNHEY and SVGAGI. CDR3 nucleotides: TGTGCCAGCAGCAGGGGGAGGGGTCGTAATTCACCCCTCCACTTT. It yields the protein CASSRGRGRNSPLHF.

At least ten counts were recorded for this clonotype. J is TRBJ2-7 and V is TRBV9, with a weak D call TRBD1 (6 bases). Germline CDR1 and CDR2: SGDLS and YYNGEE. V was shortened by 4 bases and J by 1 base, with 12 bases between the two germline ends. The CDR3 is 14 residues long. The CDR3 spells CASSSGAGSYEQYF. CDR3 nucleotide sequence: TGTGCCAGCAGCTCAGGGGCCGGATCCTACGAGCAGTACTTC.